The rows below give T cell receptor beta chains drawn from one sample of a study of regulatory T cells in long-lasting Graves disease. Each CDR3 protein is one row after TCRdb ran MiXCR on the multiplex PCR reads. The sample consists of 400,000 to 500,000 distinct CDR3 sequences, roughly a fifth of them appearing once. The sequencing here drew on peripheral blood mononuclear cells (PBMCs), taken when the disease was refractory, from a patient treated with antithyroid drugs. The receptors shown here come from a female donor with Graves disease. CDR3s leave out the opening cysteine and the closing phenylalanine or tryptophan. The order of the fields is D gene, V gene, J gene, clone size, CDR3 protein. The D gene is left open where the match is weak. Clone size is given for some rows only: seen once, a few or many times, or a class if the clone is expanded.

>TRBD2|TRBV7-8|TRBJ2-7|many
ASSLLAGANEQY
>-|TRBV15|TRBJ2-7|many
ATSTLTSYEQY
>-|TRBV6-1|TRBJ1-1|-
ASSEASIGTVTEAF
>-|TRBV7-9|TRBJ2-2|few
ASSPESMAGELF
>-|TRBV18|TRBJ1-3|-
ASSPGSGSTIY
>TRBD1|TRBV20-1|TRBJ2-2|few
SARGQGVFTGELF
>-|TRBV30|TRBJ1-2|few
AWSVTGDGYT
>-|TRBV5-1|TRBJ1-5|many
ASSPGNSNQPQH
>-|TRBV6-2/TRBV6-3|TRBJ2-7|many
ASNAGQSYEQY
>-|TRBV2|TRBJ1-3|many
ASGRDSGNTIY
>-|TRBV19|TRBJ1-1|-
ASGGVATEAF
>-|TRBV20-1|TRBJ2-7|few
SASDLDYEQY
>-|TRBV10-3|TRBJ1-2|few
AISEAGSDYGYT
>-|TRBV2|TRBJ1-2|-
ASSEGAGEGYT
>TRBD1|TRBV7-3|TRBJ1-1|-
ASSLKSDRGEAF
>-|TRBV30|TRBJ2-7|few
ACSARREQY
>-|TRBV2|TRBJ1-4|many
ASSVRQGPEKLF
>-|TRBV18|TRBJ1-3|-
ASSPLNTGNGNTIY
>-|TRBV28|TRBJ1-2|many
ASNPKGYGYT
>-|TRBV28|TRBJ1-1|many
ATRGQGPTEAF
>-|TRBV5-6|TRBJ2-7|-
ASSSSAPYEQY
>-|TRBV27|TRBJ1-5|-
ASSFSFYSNQPQH
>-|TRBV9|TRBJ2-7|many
ASSVDGTLSYEQY
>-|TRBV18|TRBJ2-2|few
ASSPGHLAPGSCF
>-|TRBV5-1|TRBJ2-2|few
ASSLDGDTGELF
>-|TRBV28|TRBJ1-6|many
ASIGQRDNSPLH
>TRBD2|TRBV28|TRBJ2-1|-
ASKLLAGASSSYNEQF
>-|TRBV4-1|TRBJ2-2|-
ASSAPTGPEIGELF
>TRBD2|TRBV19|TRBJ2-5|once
ASSIGLAGAETQY
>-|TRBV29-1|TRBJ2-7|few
SVKDYTYEQY
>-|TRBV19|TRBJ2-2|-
ASTKKQSTGELF
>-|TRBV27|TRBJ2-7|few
ASSLAGISYEQY
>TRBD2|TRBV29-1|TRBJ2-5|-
SVDSLGTRQETQY
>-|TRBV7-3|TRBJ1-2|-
ASSPTGNYDYT
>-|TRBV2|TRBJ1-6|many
ASSENPYNSPLH
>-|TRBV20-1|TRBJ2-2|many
SARGVSGMTGELF
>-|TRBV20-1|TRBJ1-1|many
SAAQSMNTEAF
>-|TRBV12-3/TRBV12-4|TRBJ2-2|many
ASVLSAINTGELF
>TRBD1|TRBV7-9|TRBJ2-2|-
ASQRDRADTGELF
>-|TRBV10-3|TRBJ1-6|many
AISEVQGNSPLH
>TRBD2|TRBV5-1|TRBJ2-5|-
ASSPSSATAGGPLETQY
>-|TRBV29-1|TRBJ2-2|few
SVEDHGELF